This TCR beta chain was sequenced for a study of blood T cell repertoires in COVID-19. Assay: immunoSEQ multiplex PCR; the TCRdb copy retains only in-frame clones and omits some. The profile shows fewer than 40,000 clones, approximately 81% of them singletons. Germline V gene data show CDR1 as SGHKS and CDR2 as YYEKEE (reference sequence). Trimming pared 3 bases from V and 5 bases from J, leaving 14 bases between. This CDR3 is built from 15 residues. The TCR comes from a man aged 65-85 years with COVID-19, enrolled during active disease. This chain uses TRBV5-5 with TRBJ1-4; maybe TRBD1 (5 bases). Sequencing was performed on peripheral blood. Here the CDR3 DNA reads TGTGCCAGCAGCTGGGGGGTAAGGACGAATGAAAAACTGTTTTTT. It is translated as CASSWGVRTNEKLFF. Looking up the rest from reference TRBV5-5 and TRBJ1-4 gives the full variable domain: DAGVTQSPTHLIKTRGQQVTLRCSPISGHKSVSWYQQVLGQGPQFIFQYYEKEERGRGNFPDRFSARQFPNYSSELNVNALLLGDSALYLCASSWGVRTNEKLFFGSGTQLSVL.